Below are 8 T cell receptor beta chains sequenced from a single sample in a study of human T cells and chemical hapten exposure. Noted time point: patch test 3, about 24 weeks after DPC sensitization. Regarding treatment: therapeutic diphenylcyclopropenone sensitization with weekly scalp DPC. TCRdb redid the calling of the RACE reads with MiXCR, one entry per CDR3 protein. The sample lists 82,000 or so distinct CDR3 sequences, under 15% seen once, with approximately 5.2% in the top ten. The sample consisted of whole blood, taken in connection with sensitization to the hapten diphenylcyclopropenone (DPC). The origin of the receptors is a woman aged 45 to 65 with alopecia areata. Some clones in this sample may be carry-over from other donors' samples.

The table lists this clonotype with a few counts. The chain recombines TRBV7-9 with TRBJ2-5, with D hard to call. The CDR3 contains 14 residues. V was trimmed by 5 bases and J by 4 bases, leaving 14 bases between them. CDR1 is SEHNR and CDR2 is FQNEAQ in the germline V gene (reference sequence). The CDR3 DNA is TGTGCCAGCAGCCGTGCCTCCGGTGCAGAGACCCAGTACTTC. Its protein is CASSRASGAETQYF.

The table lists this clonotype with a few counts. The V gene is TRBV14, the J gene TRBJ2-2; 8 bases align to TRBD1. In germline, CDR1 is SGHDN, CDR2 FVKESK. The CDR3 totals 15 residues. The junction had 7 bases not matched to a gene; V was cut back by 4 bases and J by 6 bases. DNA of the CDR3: TGTGCCAGCAGCCCCCGGGACAGGTCAGCCGGGGAGCTGTTTTTT. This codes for CASSPRDRSAGELFF.

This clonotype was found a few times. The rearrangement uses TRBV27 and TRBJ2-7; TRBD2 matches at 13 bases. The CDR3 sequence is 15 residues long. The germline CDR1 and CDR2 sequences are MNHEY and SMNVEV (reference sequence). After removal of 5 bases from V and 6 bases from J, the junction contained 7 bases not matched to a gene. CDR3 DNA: TGTGCCAGCAGTCCCGGGACTAGCGGGGCATCCGAGCAGTACTTC. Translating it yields CASSPGTSGASEQYF.

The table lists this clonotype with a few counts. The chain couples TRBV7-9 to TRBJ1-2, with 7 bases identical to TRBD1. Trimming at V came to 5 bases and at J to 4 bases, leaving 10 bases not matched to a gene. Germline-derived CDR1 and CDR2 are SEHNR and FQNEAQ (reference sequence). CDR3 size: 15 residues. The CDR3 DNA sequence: TGTGCCAGCAGCCCCCACAGGGGCCTTAGCTATGGCTACACCTTC. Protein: CASSPHRGLSYGYTF.

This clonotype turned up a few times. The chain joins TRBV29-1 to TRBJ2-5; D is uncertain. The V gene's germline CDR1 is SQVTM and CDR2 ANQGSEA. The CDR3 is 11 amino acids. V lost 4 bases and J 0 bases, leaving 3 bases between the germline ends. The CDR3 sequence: CSVVYQETQYF. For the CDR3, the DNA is TGCAGCGTTGTCTACCAAGAGACCCAGTACTTC.

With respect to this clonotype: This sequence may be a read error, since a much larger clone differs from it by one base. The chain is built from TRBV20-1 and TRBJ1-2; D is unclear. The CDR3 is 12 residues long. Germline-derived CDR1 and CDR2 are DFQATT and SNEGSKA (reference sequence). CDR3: CSVKAPNYGFTF. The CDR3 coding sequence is TGCAGTGTCAAAGCACCCAACTATGGCTTCACCTTC.

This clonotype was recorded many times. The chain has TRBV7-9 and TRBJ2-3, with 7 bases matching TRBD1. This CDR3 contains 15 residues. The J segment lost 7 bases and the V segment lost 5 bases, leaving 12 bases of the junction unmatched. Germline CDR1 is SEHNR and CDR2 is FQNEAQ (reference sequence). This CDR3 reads CASSRTGVGANTQYF. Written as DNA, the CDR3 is TGTGCCAGCAGCCGCACAGGGGTTGGGGCAAATACGCAGTATTTT.

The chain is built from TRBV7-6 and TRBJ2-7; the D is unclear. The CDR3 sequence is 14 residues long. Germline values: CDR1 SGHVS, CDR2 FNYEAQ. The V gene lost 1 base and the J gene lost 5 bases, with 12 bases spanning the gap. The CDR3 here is CASSLEPGSHEQYF. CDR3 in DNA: TGTGCCAGCAGCTTAGAACCCGGTTCCCACGAGCAGTACTTC.